Following are 29 T cell receptor beta chains from one sample sequenced in a study of regulatory T cells in long-lasting Graves disease. Assembly of TCR beta libraries relied on iRepertoire HTBI primers together with Arm-PCR of CDR3 regions. TCRdb used MiXCR to reprocess the multiplex PCR reads, holding one entry per CDR3 protein. This table has hundreds of thousands of distinct CDR3 sequences, around 15% appearing once. Indicated time point: newly diagnosed GD, antithyroid drugs for less than 3 months. Isolated PBMC RNA provided the starting material for the TCR library. Another study also made use of these data, one on T cells in Graves' hyperthyroidism and ophthalmopathy.

The source material was peripheral blood mononuclear cells (PBMCs), sampled at new diagnosis, from a patient treated with antithyroid drugs. The source is a young woman with Graves disease.

The J gene is TRBJ2-1, the V gene TRBV20-1, with TRBD2 matching over 9 bases. The CDR3 runs to 16 residues. Germline V gene lookup returns CDR1 DFQATT and CDR2 SNEGSKA (reference sequence). The junction had 13 bases not matched to a gene; V was cut back by 3 bases and J by 7 bases. In DNA form, the CDR3 reads TGCAGTGCTAGGGGGGTCGCGGGAGGGCTAGCGAATGAGCAGTTCTTC. Residues: CSARGVAGGLANEQFF.

In this sample, this clonotype turned up many times. The V call is TRBV6-1, the J call TRBJ1-1; D call uncertain. The CDR3 runs 15 residues. Germline loops: CDR1 MNHNS, CDR2 SASEGT. The ends were cut back, 5 bases at V and 5 bases at J, with 18 bases in the middle. The CDR3 spells CASSPPGVMTTEAFF. The CDR3 DNA reads TGTGCCAGCAGTCCCCCCGGGGTGATGACAACTGAAGCTTTCTTT.

This clonotype came up many times. The gene calls are TRBV5-8 and TRBJ1-1, with D unresolved. There are 14 residues in the CDR3. CDR1 is SGHTS, CDR2 YDEGEE, per germline. The ends were cut back, 6 bases at V and 11 bases at J, with 23 bases in the middle. The CDR3 sequence: CASTKSLAGSEAFF. The CDR3 DNA reads TGTGCCAGCACCAAATCCCTCGCGGGGTCGGAGGCTTTCTTT.

With respect to this clonotype: Germline and junction disagree at one end, which may indicate a read error. The V call is TRBV7-9, the J call TRBJ2-6; a possible D gene is TRBD1 (6 bases). Germline assignment: CDR1 SEHNR and CDR2 FQNEAQ (reference sequence). This CDR3 has 16 amino acids. The CDR3 DNA follows: TGTGCCAGCAGCGGACAGTACCCCTCTGGGGCCAACGTCCCGACTTTC. It encodes CASSGQYPSGANVPTF.

This clonotype turned up a few times. This rearrangement joins TRBV5-6 to TRBJ2-3; no reliable D call. V gave up 0 bases and J gave up 2 bases, with 13 bases separating them. Germline V gives CDR1 SGHDT, CDR2 YYEEEE. There are 16 residues in the CDR3. CDR3 sequence: CASSLESQKITDTQYF. The CDR3 DNA reads as TGTGCCAGCAGCTTGGAGTCCCAGAAGATCACAGATACGCAGTATTTT.

This clonotype showed up many times. The chain is built from TRBV6-1 and TRBJ2-3, with TRBD2 identical over 14 bases. This CDR3 spans 17 amino acids. Germline assignment: CDR1 MNHNS and CDR2 SASEGT. J was trimmed by 2 bases and V by 5 bases; bases with no gene match: 6. In DNA form, the CDR3 reads TGTGCCAGCAGTCGACTAGCGGGAGGGATTTTCACAGATACGCAGTATTTT. Its translation: CASSRLAGGIFTDTQYF.

The table lists this clonotype with a few counts. The genes are TRBV19 and TRBJ1-2; perhaps TRBD1 as D (6 bases). In germline, CDR1 is LNHDA, CDR2 SQIVND (reference sequence). This CDR3 is built from 16 residues. V lost 9 bases, J lost 8 bases, and 28 bases lay in between. The CDR3 protein is CASSPTHRAGSSGYTF. CDR3 bases: TGTGCCAGCTCCCCGACCCACAGGGCGGGTAGCTCCGGCTACACCTTC.

The chain has TRBV7-9 and TRBJ1-6, with D hard to call. The CDR3 length is 14 residues. CDR1 and CDR2 from the germline V gene are SEHNR and FQNEAQ (reference sequence). V was clipped by 5 bases and J by 1 base, with 6 bases between them. CDR3: CASSPESYNSPLHF. The CDR3 DNA reads TGTGCCAGCAGCCCAGAGTCCTATAATTCACCCCTCCACTTT.

As for this clonotype: At one end, the junction sequence differs from germline, possibly due to a read error. The chain joins TRBV28 to TRBJ1-3; tentatively, D is TRBD1 (5 bases). Germline V gene sequence: CDR1 MDHEN, CDR2 SYDVKM. This CDR3 spans 15 amino acids. CDR3 sequence: CASSPAGGTGDTIYF. The CDR3, as DNA: TGTGCCAGCAGTCCCGCCGGGGGTACTGGAGACACCATATATTTT.

This clonotype was counted only a few times. This rearrangement joins TRBV9 to TRBJ1-2, with 10 bases that match TRBD1. This CDR3 comprises 16 residues. The V gene end was trimmed by 1 base and the J gene end by 2 bases; junction bases not matched to a gene: 5. Germline V gene data show CDR1 as SGDLS and CDR2 as YYNGEE. The CDR3 loop reads CASSVTAGQGNYGYTF. The CDR3 DNA sequence: TGTGCCAGCAGCGTAACAGCGGGACAGGGGAACTATGGCTACACCTTC.

The chain has TRBV20-1 and TRBJ2-7; tentatively, D is TRBD1 or TRBD2 (5 bases each). The CDR3 has 15 amino acids. Germline assignment: CDR1 DFQATT and CDR2 SNEGSKA (reference sequence). V shed 0 bases and J shed 3 bases, with 15 bases lying between them. The CDR3 loop reads CSARDTGRDSYEQYF. The CDR3 bases are TGCAGTGCTAGAGATACGGGACGTGACAGCTACGAGCAGTACTTC.

This clonotype was observed once. CDR3 nucleotide sequence: TGCAGCGTTCTTGAGGTCGGGGATCGCCCCTACAATGAGCAGTTCTTC. Its protein is CSVLEVGDRPYNEQFF. The chain is built from TRBV29-1 and TRBJ2-1; TRBD2 is a possible D gene (5 bases). The germline V gene encodes CDR1 SQVTM and CDR2 ANQGSEA. V was shortened by 5 bases and J by 2 bases, with 19 bases between the two germline ends. This CDR3 is 16 amino acids long.

This clonotype has more than one count but fewer than ten. The genes are TRBV30 and TRBJ1-2; 7 nucleotides agree with TRBD1. V trimming: 3 bases; J trimming: 7 bases; junction bases outside the gene matches: 11. Germline V CDR1 and CDR2: GTSNPN, SVGIG (reference sequence). The CDR3 is 14 amino acids. The CDR3 is CAWRGPGGSFGYTF. In nucleotides, the CDR3 is TGTGCCTGGAGAGGACCAGGGGGATCGTTTGGCTACACCTTC.

The chain has TRBV24-1 and TRBJ1-2; tentative D call: TRBD1 (6 bases). CDR1 and CDR2 from the germline V gene are KGHDR and SFDVKD. This CDR3 is 13 amino acids long. The germline V and J ends were trimmed by 10 bases and 8 bases, with 19 bases remaining between them. The CDR3 here is CATAGQQNVGYTF. CDR3 coding DNA: TGTGCCACAGCCGGACAGCAGAATGTGGGCTACACCTTC.

This clonotype was counted many times. This sequence joins TRBV20-1 and TRBJ1-5, with D possibly being TRBD1 (5 bases). The germline V and J ends were trimmed by 7 bases and 0 bases, with 7 bases remaining between them. The CDR3 consists of 12 residues. The germline CDR1 and CDR2 sequences are DFQATT and SNEGSKA (reference sequence). The CDR3 nucleotides are TGCAGTGTGGGGGATAGCAATCAGCCCCAGCATTTT. Protein product: CSVGDSNQPQHF.

This clonotype showed up many times. V is TRBV5-6 and J is TRBJ2-5; D remains unclear. Trimming left V 4 bases short and J 6 bases short, with 7 bases between. The CDR3 sequence is 11 residues long. CDR1 is SGHDT and CDR2 is YYEEEE in the germline V gene. The CDR3 region is CASSQSQTQYF. The CDR3 nucleotides read TGTGCCAGCAGCCAAAGTCAGACCCAGTACTTC. Full variable domain (outside the CDR3, taken from reference TRBV5-6 and TRBJ2-5): DAGVTQSPTHLIKTRGQQVTLRCSPKSGHDTVSWYQQALGQGPQFIFQYYEEEERQRGNFPDRFSGHQFPNYSSELNVNALLLGDSALYLCASSQSQTQYFGPGTRLLVL.

This clonotype was seen at least ten times. The chain couples TRBV28 to TRBJ2-7, with a tentative D call TRBD2 (5 bases). The CDR3 runs 14 residues. Looked up from germline, CDR1 is MDHEN and CDR2 is SYDVKM. V was clipped by 2 bases and J by 4 bases, with 12 bases between them. CDR3 in amino acids: CASSLRTGSYEQYF. CDR3 nucleotide sequence: TGTGCCAGCAGTTTAAGGACTGGGTCGTACGAGCAGTACTTC.

This clonotype came up a few times. This chain uses TRBV30 with TRBJ1-4; the D is unclear. Germline V gives CDR1 GTSNPN, CDR2 SVGIG (reference sequence). Deletions cut 5 bases from V and 6 bases from J, with 16 bases between. The CDR3 contains 14 residues. The chain's CDR3 is CAWGYRPADEKLFF. The CDR3 DNA follows: TGTGCCTGGGGTTACCGACCGGCGGATGAAAAACTGTTTTTT.

This clonotype was seen a few times. The chain joins TRBV4-1 to TRBJ2-7; no clear D gene. Germline loops: CDR1 MGHRA, CDR2 YSYEKL. Trimming pared 0 bases from V and 6 bases from J, leaving 12 bases between. There are 14 residues in the CDR3. The CDR3 region is CASSQERYVVEQYF. In nucleotides, the CDR3 is TGCGCCAGCAGCCAAGAGAGGTATGTTGTCGAGCAGTACTTC.

This clonotype was observed a few times. The gene calls are TRBV12-3 or TRBV12-4 and TRBJ2-5; D is unclear. The CDR3 length is 14 residues. V was cut by 5 bases and J by 5 bases, with 15 bases left in between. Here the CDR3 DNA reads TGTGCCAGCAGTCCAATCGGGTTCGTGGAGACCCAGTACTTC. Amino acids: CASSPIGFVETQYF.

A note on this clonotype: A read error may explain this, as a much larger clone is one base away. The CDR3 DNA reads as TGCGCCAACAGCTTGGATGACAGTCGACCGTATGGCTACACCTTC. Its translation: CANSLDDSRPYGYTF. The V and J genes are TRBV5-1 and TRBJ1-2, with a tentative D call TRBD1 (5 bases). Per germline, CDR1 SGHRS and CDR2 YFSETQ. There are 15 residues in the CDR3.

This clonotype was seen ten or more times. The chain is built from TRBV28 and TRBJ2-7; perhaps TRBD2 as D (6 bases). Germline values: CDR1 MDHEN, CDR2 SYDVKM. The length of the CDR3 is 15 residues. The V gene lost 4 bases and the J gene lost 0 bases, with 13 bases spanning the gap. The CDR3, as DNA: TGTGCCAGCAGTTCCCTCCACGGGAGCTCCTACGAGCAGTACTTC. As protein: CASSSLHGSSYEQYF. Full variable domain (rest looked up from reference TRBV28 and TRBJ2-7): DVKVTQSSRYLVKRTGEKVFLECVQDMDHENMFWYRQDPGLGLRLIYFSYDVKMKEKGDIPEGYSVSREKKERFSLILESASTNQTSMYLCASSSLHGSSYEQYFGPGTRLTVT.

On this clonotype: A much more abundant neighbour one base away suggests this may be a read error. J is TRBJ2-3 and V is TRBV7-8; weak D call: TRBD1 (6 bases). Gene TRBJ1-1 matches the end of the DNA better, so the J call may be wrong. CDR1 and CDR2 from the germline V gene are SGHVS and FQNEAQ. The CDR3 runs 16 residues. The CDR3 nucleotides read TGTGTCAGCAGCTTAGATATCTCGGGGGCGGACACTGAAGCTTTCTTT. Translated: CVSSLDISGADTEAFF.

This clonotype occurred many times. The chain recombines TRBV29-1 with TRBJ2-1, with TRBD2 matching 10 bases. Germline-derived CDR1 and CDR2 are SQVTM and ANQGSEA. The CDR3 is made up of 13 amino acids. V gave up 4 bases and J gave up 12 bases; unmatched junction bases: 9. The CDR3 is CSVGLAGAHMQFF. For the CDR3, the DNA is TGCAGCGTTGGGCTAGCGGGAGCCCACATGCAGTTCTTC.

There are a few counts of this clonotype. CDR3 residues: CATSRLPGTGRAGELFF. The DNA for the CDR3 is TGTGCCACCAGCAGACTTCCGGGGACAGGGAGGGCCGGGGAGCTGTTTTTT. The rearrangement uses TRBV15 and TRBJ2-2; 9 nucleotides agree with TRBD1. Germline V gene sequence: CDR1 LNHNV, CDR2 YYDKDF (reference sequence). The CDR3 contains 17 residues. V was clipped by 2 bases and J by 6 bases; unmatched bases: 10. Filled out from reference TRBV15 and TRBJ2-2, the complete variable domain reads DAMVIQNPRYQVTQFGKPVTLSCSQTLNHNVMYWYQQKSSQAPKLLFHYYDKDFNNEADTPDNFQSRRPNTSFCFLDIRSPGLGDTAMYLCATSRLPGTGRAGELFFGEGSRLTVL.

CDR3 coding DNA: TGTGCCAGCAGCTTCCTCGAGAAAGGGACCTACGAGCAGTACTTC. It is translated as CASSFLEKGTYEQYF. This chain uses TRBV3-1 with TRBJ2-7; D gene uncertain. The ends were cut back, 5 bases at V and 2 bases at J, with 16 bases in the middle. This CDR3 is 15 amino acids long. Germline CDR1 LGHDT, CDR2 YNNKEL (reference sequence).

V is TRBV9 and J is TRBJ1-6; D not resolved. The CDR3 is 12 residues long. Per germline, CDR1 SGDLS and CDR2 YYNGEE. Trimming took off 3 bases at V and 10 bases at J, with 8 bases between the two ends. CDR3 nucleotides: TGTGCCAGCAGCGATATCGGCTCACCCCTCCACTTT. Protein sequence: CASSDIGSPLHF.

This clonotype appeared many times. The chain employs TRBV11-3 and TRBJ2-7; TRBD1 matches 7 bases. Germline trimming cut 5 bases from V and 1 base from J; bases unmatched to any gene: 5. The CDR3 runs to 14 residues. Germline CDR1 is SGHNT and CDR2 is YENEEA. The CDR3 loop reads CASSKRDSSYEQYF. CDR3 in DNA: TGTGCCAGCAGCAAACGGGACAGTTCCTACGAGCAGTACTTC.

Note on this clonotype: The junction shows a germline mismatch at one end, possibly a read error. DNA of the CDR3: TGTCCCAGCAGCTTAATGTCTCGTGGGGCCACAGATACGCAGTATTTT. Translation gives CPSSLMSRGATDTQYF. V and J are TRBV7-3 and TRBJ2-3; weak D call: TRBD1 (5 bases). The germline gives CDR1 SGHTA, CDR2 FQGTGA. The CDR3 is made up of 16 amino acids.